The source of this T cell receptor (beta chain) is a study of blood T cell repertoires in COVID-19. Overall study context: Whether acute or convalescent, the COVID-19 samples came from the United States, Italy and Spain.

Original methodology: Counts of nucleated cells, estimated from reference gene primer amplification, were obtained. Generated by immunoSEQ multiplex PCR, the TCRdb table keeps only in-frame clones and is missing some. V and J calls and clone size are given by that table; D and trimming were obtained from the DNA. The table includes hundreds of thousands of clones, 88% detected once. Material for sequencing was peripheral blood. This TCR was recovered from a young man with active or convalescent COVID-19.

In nucleotides, the CDR3 is TGCGCCAGCAACCCGAGTAGCAGTGGAGAGACCCAGTACTTC. It yields the protein CASNPSSSGETQYF. This rearrangement joins TRBV5-1 to TRBJ2-5; no clear D gene. The CDR3 has 14 residues. Trimming pared 6 bases from V and 4 bases from J, leaving 16 bases between. In germline, CDR1 is SGHRS, CDR2 YFSETQ.